The entry that follows covers one TCR beta chain sequence. Its antigen is as yet unknown. TCRdb fed the multiplex PCR reads into MiXCR, producing one record per CDR3 protein. The table has under 600 distinct CDR3 sequences, 5.5% to 8% seen once; the top ten hold around 41%. CD25-based Treg depletion was applied to purified naive CD4+ T cells. Points from the study as a whole: The TCR gene usage of tumor memory CD4+ T cells clustered together with blood and lymph node memory CD4+ cells and with lymph node naive CD4+ cells. Greatest tumor Treg TCR overlap was with tumor naive CD4+ cells.

The clonotype comes from a female donor with breast cancer. The source material was naive CD4+ T cells sorted from blood. The subset was: naive CD4+ T cells, CD4+CD45RA+CD25-.

The CDR3 DNA follows: TGTGCCAGCAGTTTTAATAATGGCTATGGCTACACCTTC. Protein product: CASSFNNGYGYTF. The gene calls are TRBV12-3 or TRBV12-4 and TRBJ1-2; no firm D call. There are 13 residues in the CDR3. The V gene lost 3 bases and the J gene lost 4 bases, with 9 bases spanning the gap.